Listed here are 4 T cell receptor beta chains from one sample, sequenced in a study of Graves' ophthalmopathy and Graves' hyperthyroidism. Amplifying from RNA transcripts, the study obtained TCR beta CDR3 regions. RT-PCR was first run with HTBI primers, then multiplex PCR in a second round. From the multiplex PCR reads, TCRdb called clonotypes with MiXCR, one entry per CDR3 protein. Found here are about 230,000 distinct CDR3 sequences, around 50% of them singletons; the top ten hold about 45%. The sequenced sample consisted of peripheral blood. These receptor sequences come from an adult man with Graves' ophthalmopathy.

This chain uses TRBV6-5 with TRBJ2-7; 8 nucleotides match TRBD1. The germline gives CDR1 MNHEY, CDR2 SVGAGI. V dropped 6 bases and J dropped 6; count of bases not matched to a gene: 7. The CDR3 loop spans 13 amino acids. DNA for the CDR3: TGTGCCAGCAGCCAACAGGACAGGGCCGAGCAGTACTTC. Translated: CASSQQDRAEQYF.

In its sample, this clonotype was seen once. The chain has TRBV5-1 and TRBJ1-1; D is undetermined. V was shortened by 4 bases and J by 9 bases, with 16 bases between the two germline ends. Germline V gene sequence: CDR1 SGHRS, CDR2 YFSETQ. The CDR3 covers 13 residues. CDR3 protein: CASSTAGNGQAFF. The CDR3 DNA reads TGCGCCAGCAGCACGGCAGGCAACGGCCAAGCTTTCTTT.

This clonotype was seen more than once but under ten times. The CDR3 region is CSVDHTGDSGNTIYF. CDR3 in DNA: TGCAGCGTTGACCATACAGGGGACTCTGGAAACACCATATATTTT. The genes are TRBV29-1 and TRBJ1-3; TRBD1 aligns across 7 bases. The CDR3 contains 15 residues. Germline CDR1 is SQVTM and CDR2 is ANQGSEA. Trimming at V came to 3 bases and at J to 0 bases, leaving 5 bases not matched to a gene.

The CDR3 DNA is TGTGCCAGCAGTGAATTCAAACCGGGACTAGCGGGATTGGCCCAGTACTTC. Translated: CASSEFKPGLAGLAQYF. The rearrangement links TRBV25-1 to TRBJ2-5; 13 bases are a match to TRBD2. From germline, CDR1 is MGHDK and CDR2 SYGVNS. J lost 9 bases, V lost 1 base, and 11 bases had no gene match. CDR3 length: 17 amino acids. The whole variable domain, filled in from reference TRBV25-1 and TRBJ2-5, reads EADIYQTPRYLVIGTGKKITLECSQTMGHDKMYWYQQDPGMELHLIHYSYGVNSTEKGDLSSESTVSRIRTEHFPLTLESARPSHTSQYLCASSEFKPGLAGLAQYFGPGTRLLVL.